The rows below give T cell receptor beta chains drawn from one sample of a study of cytomegalovirus exposure and HLA in healthy donors. The table came from immunoSEQ multiplex PCR; TCRdb's copy has only in-frame clones and leaves some out. The table lists 150,000 or so clones, approximately 70% of them singletons. Source material: PBMCs. The origin of the receptors is a man aged 18-30 years in good health and CMV-seropositive. Each CDR3 is given with its conserved first and last residue. D genes are given only for firm matches. Size is omitted from some rows. Given values are once, few, many or a class for expanded clones.

V,size,D,J,DNA,CDR3
TRBV7-2,.,.,TRBJ2-3,TGTGCCAGCAGCTTAGTGAGCTTCGGGGCAGATACGCAGTATTTT,CASSLVSFGADTQYF
TRBV11-3,.,TRBD1,TRBJ1-4,TGTGCCAGCAGCAAAACCCCAGGGACAGGGCATGAAAAACTGTTTTTT,CASSKTPGTGHEKLFF
TRBV5-1,.,.,TRBJ2-1,TGCGCCAGCAGCTCCTTATTGGTAGACTCGGTGGCAGGAGGGTCCTCCTACAATGAGCAGTTCTTC,CASSSLLVDSVAGGSSYNEQFF
TRBV6-1,few,TRBD2,TRBJ2-5,TGTGCCAGCACCGAGCGGGGGGGTTCGGAAGAGACCCAGTACTTC,CASTERGGSEETQYF
TRBV7-6,.,TRBD2,TRBJ2-5,TGTGCCAGCAGCCCCGGTAGCGGGGGGGCACAAGAGACCCAGTACTTC,CASSPGSGGAQETQYF
TRBV5-5,few,TRBD1,TRBJ1-5,TGTGCCAGCAGCCAGACCGGGACAGCCTATAGCAATCAGCCCCAGCATTTT,CASSQTGTAYSNQPQHF
TRBV2,.,.,TRBJ1-5,TGTGCCAGCAGTGCCTTGGGGGGGAGTAACAATCAGCCCCAGCATTTT,CASSALGGSNNQPQHF
TRBV19,.,TRBD1,TRBJ2-3,TGTGCCAGTAGTTCCCGGGACAGGGGCACAGATACGCAGTATTTT,CASSSRDRGTDTQYF
TRBV5-8,.,TRBD1,TRBJ1-5,TGTGCCAGCAGCGGCGGGACAGTGTATAGCAATCAGCCCCAGCATTTT,CASSGGTVYSNQPQHF
TRBV4-2,.,.,TRBJ1-2,TGTGCCAGCAGCCAAGGTTTCAGGGATAGCTATGGCTACACCTTC,CASSQGFRDSYGYTF
TRBV7-9,.,TRBD1,TRBJ2-3,TGTGCGGGCCAATCCGGGACAGGGGCCTATCTCACAGATACGCAGTATTTT,CAGQSGTGAYLTDTQYF
TRBV28,.,TRBD2,TRBJ2-1,TGTGCCAGCAGTTCCCCTAGCGGGGGGTACAATGAGCAGTTCTTC,CASSSPSGGYNEQFF
TRBV7-6,few,TRBD2,TRBJ2-1,TGTGCCAGCAGCGAGGGACTAGCGGGGCGGAAGGGGGGCAATGAGCAGTTCTTC,CASSEGLAGRKGGNEQFF
TRBV7-9,.,.,TRBJ2-2,TGTGCCAGCAGCCTTTCTGGGGGCTCCGGGGAGCTGTTTTTT,CASSLSGGSGELFF
TRBV6-5,.,TRBD2,TRBJ2-1,TGTGCCAGCAGTTACTCGACACTAGCGGGAGGGGAGCAGTTCTTC,CASSYSTLAGGEQFF
TRBV28,.,TRBD1,TRBJ1-1,TGTGCCAGCAGCTATGTTCCGGGACAGACGAACACTGAAGCTTTCTTT,CASSYVPGQTNTEAFF
TRBV6-5,.,.,TRBJ1-2,TGTGCCAGCAGCACCGGACTGTTAAACTATGGCTACACCTTC,CASSTGLLNYGYTF
TRBV7-9,.,.,TRBJ1-1,TGTGCCAGCAGCTTAGGGCAGGGAGGTCCTGAAGCTTTCTTT,CASSLGQGGPEAFF
TRBV4-1,once,.,TRBJ2-3,TGCGCCAGCAGCCAAGTACAGGGAACAGATACGCAGTATTTT,CASSQVQGTDTQYF
TRBV15,.,.,TRBJ1-4,TGTGCCACCAGCAGAGTGGGGACTGCGTCAGGTGAAAAACTGTTTTTT,CATSRVGTASGEKLFF
TRBV29-1,.,.,TRBJ1-1,TGCAGCGTTGACGTACAGAACACTGAAGCTTTCTTT,CSVDVQNTEAFF
TRBV4-1,.,.,TRBJ2-1,TGCGCCAGCAGCCAAGATGGGCAGGGGTACAATGAGCAGTTCTTC,CASSQDGQGYNEQFF
TRBV5-1,.,TRBD2,TRBJ2-3,TGCGCGCCTGGGCTAGCGGGAGATTCGACAGATACGCAGTATTTT,CAPGLAGDSTDTQYF
TRBV6-1,.,TRBD1,TRBJ1-5,TGTGCCAGTAACCTCGGGACAGGGGTAGATCAGCCCCAGCATTTT,CASNLGTGVDQPQHF
TRBV5-4,.,TRBD1,TRBJ1-2,TGTGCCAGCCTTTGGACAGGGGGCGCGGGTGGCTACACCTTC,CASLWTGGAGGYTF
TRBV13,few,TRBD2,TRBJ2-5,TGTGCCAGCAGCTTAACTAGCGGGGAAGAGACCCAGTACTTC,CASSLTSGEETQYF
TRBV2,.,.,TRBJ1-1,TGTGCCAGCAGTGAGTCGACAGGGAACACTGAAGCTTTCTTT,CASSESTGNTEAFF
TRBV19,.,.,TRBJ2-1,TGTGCCAGTAGTATAGTCGACCGGAGGGATGGACAGTTCTTC,CASSIVDRRDGQFF
TRBV7-3,.,TRBD1,TRBJ1-1,TGTGCCAGCAGCTTAGGTGAGACAGGGGAAGCTTTCTTT,CASSLGETGEAFF